Listed below are T cell receptor beta chains from one sample, sequenced in a study of T cell changes during pregnancy in multiple sclerosis. Profiled with immunoSEQ multiplex PCR; TCRdb holds only in-frame clones, not every one. Among roughly 50,000 clones, roughly 92% were seen once, and the ten largest hold around 0.25%. This material consisted of CD4+ T cells from peripheral blood mononuclear cells, taken in the third trimester of pregnancy. These receptor sequences come from a female donor with multiple sclerosis, enrolled in a pregnancy study. CDR3s include the opening cysteine and the closing phenylalanine or tryptophan. Each record gives: clone size, J gene, D gene, V gene, CDR3 protein, CDR3 DNA. D genes are given only for firm matches. Clone size is stated in some rows and not others, as once, few, many or a class when expanded.

. TRBJ2-3 TRBD1 TRBV19 CASMGQGEDTQYF TGTGCCAGTATGGGCCAGGGGGAAGATACGCAGTATTTT
. TRBJ1-1 TRBD1 TRBV2 CASSDRGGVNTEAFF TGTGCCAGCAGCGACAGGGGAGGGGTAAACACTGAAGCTTTCTTT
. TRBJ1-5 . TRBV7-2 CASSFHSNQPQHF TGTGCCAGCAGCTTTCATAGCAATCAGCCCCAGCATTTT
. TRBJ2-5 . TRBV5-5 CASSREMGEVQTQYF TGTGCCAGCAGCCGCGAAATGGGAGAGGTGCAGACCCAGTACTTC
few TRBJ1-1 TRBD1 TRBV7-9 CASSLGQPNTEAFF TGTGCCAGCAGTTTGGGACAGCCGAACACTGAAGCTTTCTTT
. TRBJ2-7 TRBD2 TRBV29-1 CSVERAALGLAGAYEQYF TGCAGCGTTGAGAGGGCCGCGCTGGGACTAGCGGGGGCCTACGAGCAGTACTTC
. TRBJ1-1 . TRBV7-9 CASSPLAGQNTEAFF TGTGCCAGCAGCCCTCTCGCCGGACAGAACACTGAAGCTTTCTTT
. TRBJ1-1 . TRBV6-1 CASSLGGLGTEAFF TGTGCCAGCAGCTTGGGGGGGCTCGGCACTGAAGCTTTCTTT
. TRBJ2-3 TRBD2 TRBV5-1 CASSPGTSGTRTDTQYF TGCGCCAGCAGCCCTGGGACTAGCGGGACCCGCACAGATACGCAGTATTTT
. TRBJ2-1 TRBD2 TRBV6-1 CASSEVGGNSYNEQFF TGTGCCAGCAGTGAAGTGGGGGGGAACTCCTACAATGAGCAGTTCTTC
. TRBJ2-3 TRBD2 TRBV27 CASSLLGSGKADTQYF TGTGCCAGCAGTTTATTGGGTAGCGGGAAGGCAGATACGCAGTATTTT
. TRBJ2-1 TRBD2 TRBV6-6 CASSGTSGSYNEQFF TGTGCCAGCAGTGGGACTAGCGGTTCCTACAATGAGCAGTTCTTC
once TRBJ1-4 TRBD1 TRBV6-5 CASRSGTGPNEKLFF TGTGCCAGCAGATCCGGGACAGGGCCTAATGAAAAACTGTTTTTT
. TRBJ1-2 TRBD1 TRBV19 CASSIRGDSSYTF TGTGCCAGTAGTATCAGGGGGGACAGCTCATACACCTTC
once TRBJ2-5 . TRBV7-8 CASSRGRGGETQYF TGTGCCAGCAGCCGCGGGCGGGGAGGAGAGACCCAGTACTTC
. TRBJ2-7 . TRBV6-6 CASSWDTSYEQYF TGTGCCAGCAGTTGGGACACCTCCTACGAGCAGTACTTC
. TRBJ1-1 TRBD1 TRBV30 CARSQGTEAFF TGTGCCCGCTCACAGGGGACAGAAGCTTTCTTT
. TRBJ2-7 TRBD1 TRBV28 CASGTGGSHYEQYF TGTGCCAGCGGGACAGGGGGCTCTCACTACGAGCAGTACTTC
. TRBJ1-1 . TRBV2 CASTAGTTWKAFF TGTGCCAGCACCGCCGGGACAACCTGGAAAGCTTTCTTT
once TRBJ2-6 TRBD1 TRBV10-3 CAITGQGFLSGANVLTF TGTGCCATCACCGGACAGGGGTTTTTATCTGGGGCCAACGTCCTGACTTTC
. TRBJ2-7 TRBD1 TRBV4-1 CASSQDLRGTGVLGQYF TGCGCCAGCAGCCAAGATCTCAGGGGGACAGGGGTTTTGGGGCAGTACTTC
. TRBJ2-7 . TRBV7-9 CASSFNVGSYEQYF TGTGCCAGCAGCTTTAACGTCGGGTCCTACGAGCAGTACTTC
. TRBJ2-7 . TRBV5-8 CASSPRNAYEQYF TGTGCCAGCAGCCCGCGCAACGCCTACGAGCAGTACTTC
. TRBJ2-7 . TRBV2 CASSEGVPYEQYF TGTGCCAGCAGTGAGGGCGTACCCTACGAGCAGTACTTC
. TRBJ2-7 TRBD1 TRBV5-1 CASSDRQGKAYEQYF TGCGCCAGCAGCGACCGACAGGGGAAGGCCTACGAGCAGTACTTC
. TRBJ2-7 . TRBV11-3 CASSLVGGNEQYF TGTGCCAGCAGCTTAGTAGGGGGAAACGAGCAGTACTTC
. TRBJ1-5 . TRBV27 CASSEVLGEPQHF TGTGCCAGCAGCGAGGTCCTCGGGGAGCCCCAGCATTTT
. TRBJ1-3 TRBD1 TRBV18 CASSPQTGPGNTIYF TGTGCCAGCTCACCCCAGACAGGGCCTGGAAACACCATATATTTT
. TRBJ2-6 . TRBV5-1 CASSLESSGANVLTF TGCGCCAGCAGCTTGGAGAGCTCTGGGGCCAACGTCCTGACTTTC
. TRBJ1-1 TRBD1 TRBV5-4 CASSLRQGRHTEAFF TGTGCCAGCAGCTTGAGACAGGGGAGGCACACTGAAGCTTTCTTT
. TRBJ2-6 TRBD1 TRBV5-1 CASSRGQDSGANVLTF TGCGCCAGCAGCCGCGGACAGGACTCTGGGGCCAACGTCCTGACTTTC
few TRBJ2-3 . TRBV6-1 CATSSTDTQYF TGTGCCACCTCCTCCACAGATACGCAGTATTTT
. TRBJ1-2 . TRBV7-2 CASSTRQPEDLFNYGYTF TGTGCCAGCAGCACCCGACAGCCCGAGGACCTTTTTAACTATGGCTACACCTTC
once TRBJ2-1 TRBD2 TRBV7-2 CASSLASGGLYNEQFF TGTGCCAGCAGCTTAGCTAGCGGGGGCCTGTACAATGAGCAGTTCTTC
. TRBJ1-2 TRBD1 TRBV7-9 CASSLQTGANYGYTF TGTGCCAGCAGCCTGCAGACAGGGGCCAACTATGGCTACACCTTC
. TRBJ2-1 . TRBV27 CASSLFPGSYNEQFF TGTGCCAGCAGTTTATTTCCGGGGTCCTACAATGAGCAGTTCTTC
. TRBJ2-5 TRBD1 TRBV7-9 CASSLTGGETQYF TGTGCCAGCAGCTTGACAGGGGGAGAGACCCAGTACTTC
. TRBJ2-7 . TRBV21-1 CASSTSLEQYF TGTGCCAGCAGCACTTCTCTCGAGCAGTACTTC
. TRBJ2-3 . TRBV5-1 CASSLIPKGGAPDTQYF TGCGCCAGCAGCCTTATACCTAAGGGGGGGGCCCCAGATACGCAGTATTTT